This T cell receptor beta chain appears in the sequencing data of a study of regulatory dendritic cells for organ transplantation. Study-level findings and limits: Considerable individual heterogeneity was seen in alloreactive memory CD8+ T cells. Regulatory dendritic cells appeared to expand memory CD8+ clones less than mature ones.

In regard to this clone: The target antigen is unknown.

Sequenced by immunoSEQ multiplex PCR; TCRdb stores in-frame clones only, minus some. The sample yields roughly 35,000 clones, approximately 91% seen once. Germline values: CDR1 MGHRA, CDR2 YSYEKL. The J segment lost 2 bases and the V segment lost 1 base, leaving 6 bases of the junction unmatched. This CDR3 spans 18 amino acids. Material for sequencing was naive CD4+ T cells from blood. Subset denoted: CD45RA+ naive T cells. The chain links TRBV4-1 to TRBJ2-6; 9 nucleotides agree with TRBD2. The origin of this receptor is a human donor in good health. The CDR3 sequence is CASSQGRGGAPGANVLTF. CDR3 in DNA: TGCGCCAGCAGCCAAGGGCGGGGGGGAGCCCCTGGGGCCAACGTCCTGACTTTC.